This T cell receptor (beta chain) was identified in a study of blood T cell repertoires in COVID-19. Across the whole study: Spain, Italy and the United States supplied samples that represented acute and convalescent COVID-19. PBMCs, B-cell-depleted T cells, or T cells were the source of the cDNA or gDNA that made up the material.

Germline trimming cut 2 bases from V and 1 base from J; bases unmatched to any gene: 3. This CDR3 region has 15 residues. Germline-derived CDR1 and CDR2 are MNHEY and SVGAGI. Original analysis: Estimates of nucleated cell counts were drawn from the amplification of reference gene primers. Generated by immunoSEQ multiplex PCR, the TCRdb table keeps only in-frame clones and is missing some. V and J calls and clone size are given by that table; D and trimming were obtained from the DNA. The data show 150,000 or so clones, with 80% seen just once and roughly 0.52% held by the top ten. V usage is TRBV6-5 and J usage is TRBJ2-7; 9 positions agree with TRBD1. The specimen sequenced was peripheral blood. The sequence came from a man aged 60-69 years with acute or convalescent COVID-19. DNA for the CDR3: TGTGCCAGCAGTTACCAAGGGACAGGGTCCTACGAGCAGTACTTC. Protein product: CASSYQGTGSYEQYF.